A single sample is the source of the 21 T cell receptor beta chains below, sequenced in a study of blood T cell repertoires in COVID-19. Profiled with immunoSEQ multiplex PCR; TCRdb holds only in-frame clones, not every one. This sample has more than 80,000 clones, with 86% found just once. The sequencing sample was made of peripheral blood. These receptors were obtained from a man older than 75 with acute or convalescent COVID-19.

The chain carries TRBV19 and TRBJ1-2; 11 nucleotides match TRBD1. The CDR3 covers 15 residues. The V segment lost 6 bases and the J segment 8 bases; nucleotides outside the gene matches: 11. Germline V gene lookup returns CDR1 LNHDA and CDR2 SQIVND (reference sequence). The CDR3 here is CASSHTPDRGHGYTF. The DNA of the CDR3 is TGTGCCAGTAGCCACACCCCGGACAGGGGGCACGGCTACACCTTC.

This clone was counted a few times. V and J are TRBV19 and TRBJ2-2; TRBD2 agrees at 7 bases. After removal of 2 bases from V and 7 bases from J, the junction contained 7 bases not matched to a gene. This CDR3 region has 15 residues. Per germline, CDR1 LNHDA and CDR2 SQIVND (reference sequence). This CDR3 is CASSIRSLAVGELFF. The CDR3, as DNA: TGTGCCAGTAGTATAAGAAGCCTAGCGGTCGGGGAGCTGTTTTTT.

This chain joins TRBV6-6 and TRBJ2-7; D may be TRBD1 (5 bases). Germline CDR1 reads MNHNY; CDR2 reads SVGAGI (reference sequence). The CDR3 spans 14 residues. Trimming stripped 6 bases from V and 0 bases from J, with 12 bases between. CDR3 amino acids: CASRTRQISYEQYF. CDR3 DNA: TGTGCCAGCAGAACGAGACAGATCTCCTACGAGCAGTACTTC.

As for this clone: The junction departs from the called germline gene at one end, perhaps through a read error. The J gene is TRBJ1-1, the V gene TRBV20-1; D not certain. Per germline, CDR1 DFQATT and CDR2 SNEGSKA (reference sequence). The CDR3 runs 11 residues. The CDR3 reads CSAGDPSEAFF. The CDR3 DNA sequence: TGCAGTGCTGGAGACCCGTCTGAAGCTTTCTTT.

This chain connects TRBV29-1 to TRBJ2-1; TRBD2 agrees at 7 bases. V shed 3 bases and J 6 bases; nucleotides not matched to a gene: 2. Germline values: CDR1 SQVTM, CDR2 ANQGSEA. CDR3 length: 12 amino acids. CDR3 region: CSVEGGGNEQFF. CDR3 bases: TGCAGCGTTGAGGGCGGGGGCAATGAGCAGTTCTTC.

This clone has a single count. The chain combines TRBV11-3 with TRBJ2-1; 7 nucleotides match TRBD1. Trimming at V came to 1 base and at J to 6 bases, leaving 6 bases not matched to a gene. Germline CDR1 is SGHNT and CDR2 is YENEEA. The CDR3 length is 15 residues. The CDR3 DNA reads as TGTGCCAGCAGCTTAGGGGACAGCGCTTTCAATGAGCAGTTCTTC. It encodes CASSLGDSAFNEQFF.

The chain carries TRBV7-9 and TRBJ1-6, with 10 nucleotides matching TRBD1. V dropped 7 bases and J dropped 8; count of bases not matched to a gene: 8. Looked up from germline, CDR1 is SEHNR and CDR2 is FQNEAQ (reference sequence). The CDR3 runs 15 residues. The CDR3 protein is CASNLDRGLHSPLHF. In nucleotides, the CDR3 is TGTGCCAGCAACCTGGACAGGGGGTTACATTCACCCCTCCACTTT. The full variable domain, with the rest looked up from reference TRBV7-9 and TRBJ1-6, is DTGVSQNPRHKITKRGQNVTFRCDPISEHNRLYWYRQTLGQGPEFLTYFQNEAQLEKSRLLSDRFSAERPKGSFSTLEIQRTEQGDSAMYLCASNLDRGLHSPLHFGNGTRLTVT.

The chain links TRBV29-1 to TRBJ2-7; 8 nucleotides match TRBD1. The CDR3 is 12 residues long. V was pared by 7 bases and J by 1 base, with 3 bases of the junction left unmatched. The germline V gene encodes CDR1 SQVTM and CDR2 ANQGSEA. For the CDR3, the DNA is TGCAGCGGGCAGGGGGCATCCTACGAGCAGTACTTC. Amino acid sequence: CSGQGASYEQYF.

Here the CDR3 reads CASSPRQVLQYF. The CDR3 DNA reads as TGTGCCAGTAGTCCCAGACAGGTCCTTCAGTACTTC. The gene calls are TRBV19 and TRBJ2-4, with D perhaps matching TRBD1 (6 bases). The CDR3 is 12 residues long. V lost 5 bases and J lost 11, with 13 bases in between. Looked up from germline, CDR1 is LNHDA and CDR2 is SQIVND (reference sequence).

The sample holds one count of this clone. V gene TRBV28 combines with J gene TRBJ2-5, with 8 bases fitting TRBD2. There are 12 residues in the CDR3. CDR1 is MDHEN, CDR2 SYDVKM, per germline. The CDR3, as DNA: TGTGCTTCCCGGGGGGGAGGGGCGACCCAGTACTTC. The encoded protein is CASRGGGATQYF.

The chain recombines TRBV29-1 with TRBJ2-7, with a tentative D call TRBD2 (5 bases). The V gene lost 5 bases and the J gene lost 0 bases, with 8 bases spanning the gap. Germline V gene sequence: CDR1 SQVTM, CDR2 ANQGSEA. There are 12 residues in the CDR3. In DNA, the CDR3 is TGCAGCGTTCGGGGAGACTCCTACGAGCAGTACTTC. Encoded protein: CSVRGDSYEQYF.

V usage is TRBV27 and J usage is TRBJ2-3, with 12 bases lining up with TRBD2. CDR1 and CDR2 from the germline V gene are MNHEY and SMNVEV (reference sequence). The CDR3 is 16 residues long. V shed 5 bases, J shed 4 bases, and the junction held 7 bases outside the gene matches. The CDR3: CASSPLLAGGPDTQYF. The CDR3 DNA follows: TGTGCCAGCAGTCCCCTCCTAGCGGGAGGGCCAGATACGCAGTATTTT.

The chain uses TRBV30 and TRBJ2-1; D might be TRBD2 (6 bases). The V gene lost 2 bases and the J gene lost 8 bases, with 10 bases spanning the gap. The CDR3 consists of 12 residues. Germline values: CDR1 GTSNPN, CDR2 SVGIG (reference sequence). DNA for the CDR3: TGTGCCTGGAGTCGGGAGTATCATGAGCAGTTCTTC. Translation: CAWSREYHEQFF. The full variable domain, completed using reference TRBV30 and TRBJ2-1, is SQTIHQWPATLVQPVGSPLSLECTVEGTSNPNLYWYRQAAGRGLQLLFYSVGIGQISSEVPQNLSASRPQDRQFILSSKKLLLSDSGFYLCAWSREYHEQFFGPGTRLTVL.

Concerning this clone: This same CDR3 is encoded by further DNA sequences in the sample. The chain is built from TRBV30 and TRBJ1-1, with D possibly TRBD1 on 6 matching bases. Trimming pared 0 bases from V and 1 base from J, leaving 6 bases between. Germline CDR1 and CDR2: GTSNPN and SVGIG (reference sequence). CDR3 length equals 13 residues. CDR3 bases: TGTGCCTGGAGTGTAGGGGGGAACACTGAAGCTTTCTTT. This encodes CAWSVGGNTEAFF.

This chain connects TRBV6-5 to TRBJ2-1; TRBD2 aligns across 9 bases. V lost 6 bases and J lost 5; bases outside the gene matches: 8. Germline CDR1 reads MNHEY; CDR2 reads SVGAGI. The CDR3 is made up of 15 amino acids. The CDR3 DNA reads as TGTGCCAGCAGGGGGGGGGTAGCGGGAGACAATGAGCAGTTCTTC. Its protein product is CASRGGVAGDNEQFF.

The chain recombines TRBV28 with TRBJ1-6; tentative D call: TRBD1 (6 bases). Trimming removed 4 bases from V and 13 bases from J, with 11 bases in between. CDR3 size: 12 residues. Germline V gene data show CDR1 as MDHEN and CDR2 as SYDVKM. CDR3 DNA sequence: TGTGCCAGCAGTTCCCTTAGGGGGCCCCTCCACTTT. Amino acids: CASSSLRGPLHF.

The table lists this clone with a count of one. This chain uses TRBV9 with TRBJ1-3; D uncertain. The V end was cut by 2 bases, the J end by 4 bases, with 13 bases between. CDR3 length equals 15 residues. In germline, CDR1 is SGDLS, CDR2 YYNGEE. Here the CDR3 DNA reads TGTGCCAGCAGCGTCGAGCCCTGGTCCGGAAACACCATATATTTT. Its translation is CASSVEPWSGNTIYF.

This sequence joins TRBV19 and TRBJ2-1; TRBD1 aligns across 7 bases. This CDR3 has 15 amino acids. Germline-derived CDR1 and CDR2 are LNHDA and SQIVND (reference sequence). V lost 3 bases to trimming and J lost 4 bases; unmatched junction nucleotides: 6. CDR3 sequence (DNA): TGTGCCAGTAGTATTGAGGGACAGACATACAATGAGCAGTTCTTC. This encodes CASSIEGQTYNEQFF.

The chain couples TRBV7-2 to TRBJ2-1; 8 bases are shared with TRBD1. The germline V gene encodes CDR1 SGHTA and CDR2 FQGNSA. The CDR3 loop spans 16 amino acids. Losses at the gene ends were 8 bases for V and 3 bases for J; bases not matched to a gene: 12. CDR3 region: CASLEGQADGYNEQFF. CDR3 nucleotide sequence: TGTGCCAGCCTAGAGGGACAGGCCGACGGCTACAATGAGCAGTTCTTC.

The CDR3 loop reads CATSDPTSLETQYF. As DNA, the CDR3 is TGTGCCACCAGTGACCCGACTAGCTTAGAGACCCAGTACTTC. The chain is built from TRBV24-1 and TRBJ2-5; 7 bases line up with TRBD2. J was trimmed by 4 bases and V by 4 bases; bases with no gene match: 5. Germline lookup yields CDR1 KGHDR and CDR2 SFDVKD. This CDR3 has 14 amino acids.

The chain combines TRBV5-1 with TRBJ2-5; 7 bases match TRBD1. Germline trimming cut 0 bases from V and 2 bases from J; bases unmatched to any gene: 4. CDR1 and CDR2 (germline): SGHRS, YFSETQ. The CDR3 contains 15 residues. DNA of the CDR3: TGCGCCAGCAGCTTGGGAGGGACAGATCAAGAGACCCAGTACTTC. Its protein is CASSLGGTDQETQYF.